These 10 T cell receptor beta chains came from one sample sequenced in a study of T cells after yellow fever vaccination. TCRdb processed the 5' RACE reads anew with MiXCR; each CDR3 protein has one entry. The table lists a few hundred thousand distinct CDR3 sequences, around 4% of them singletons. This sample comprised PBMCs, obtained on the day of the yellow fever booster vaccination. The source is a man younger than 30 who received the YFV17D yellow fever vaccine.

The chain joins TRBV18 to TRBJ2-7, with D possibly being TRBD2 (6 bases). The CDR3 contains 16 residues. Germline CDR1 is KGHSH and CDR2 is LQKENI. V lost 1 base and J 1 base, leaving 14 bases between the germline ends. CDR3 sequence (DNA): TGTGCCAGCTCACCACGGTCGGCTAGCGCGTCCTACGAGCAGTACTTC. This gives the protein CASSPRSASASYEQYF.

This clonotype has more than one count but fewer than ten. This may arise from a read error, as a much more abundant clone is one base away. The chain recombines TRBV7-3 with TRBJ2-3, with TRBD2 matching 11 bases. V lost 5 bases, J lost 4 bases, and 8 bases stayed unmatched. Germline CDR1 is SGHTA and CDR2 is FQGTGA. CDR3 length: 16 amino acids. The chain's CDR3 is CASSRGSSGGSDTQYF. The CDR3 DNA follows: TGTGCCAGCAGCCGCGGGTCTAGCGGGGGGTCAGATACGCAGTATTTT.

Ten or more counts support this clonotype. The CDR3 nucleotides read TGCGCCAGCAGCCCTAGACTAGCGGGGGGGCAGGAGCAGTTCTTC. Translating it yields CASSPRLAGGQEQFF. The J gene is TRBJ2-1, the V gene TRBV5-1; 14 bases agree with TRBD2. Germline CDR1 is SGHRS and CDR2 is YFSETQ. V gave up 4 bases and J gave up 10 bases; unmatched junction bases: 7. The CDR3 runs 15 residues.

This CDR3 is CAIRTTGENADTQYF. CDR3 in DNA: TGTGCCATCAGGACGACAGGGGAGAACGCAGATACGCAGTATTTT. The rearrangement links TRBV10-3 to TRBJ2-3; 8 nucleotides line up with TRBD1. J was trimmed by 4 bases and V by 6 bases; bases with no gene match: 9. The CDR3 is 15 amino acids. Germline V gives CDR1 ENHRY, CDR2 SYGVKD.

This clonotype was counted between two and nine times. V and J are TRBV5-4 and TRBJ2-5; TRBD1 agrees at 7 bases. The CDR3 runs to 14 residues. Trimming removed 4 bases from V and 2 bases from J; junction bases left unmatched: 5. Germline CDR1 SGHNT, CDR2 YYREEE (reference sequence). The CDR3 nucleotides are TGTGCCAGCAGCCCGGGACAGATACAAGAGACCCAGTACTTC. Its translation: CASSPGQIQETQYF.

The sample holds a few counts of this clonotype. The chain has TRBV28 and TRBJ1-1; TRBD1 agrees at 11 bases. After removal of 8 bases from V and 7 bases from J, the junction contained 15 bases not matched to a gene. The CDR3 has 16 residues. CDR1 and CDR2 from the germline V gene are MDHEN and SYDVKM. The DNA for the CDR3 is TGTGCCAGCGGTTGGCCGGACAGGGGGCAGCCAAGTGAAGCTTTCTTT. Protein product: CASGWPDRGQPSEAFF.

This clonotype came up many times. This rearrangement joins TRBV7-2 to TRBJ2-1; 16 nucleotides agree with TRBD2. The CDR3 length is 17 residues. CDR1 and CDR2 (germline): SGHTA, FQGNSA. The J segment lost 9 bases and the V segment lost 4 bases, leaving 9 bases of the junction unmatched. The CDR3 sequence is CASSSFGTSGGAGEQFF. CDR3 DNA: TGTGCCAGCAGCTCCTTTGGGACTAGCGGGGGGGCCGGTGAGCAGTTCTTC.

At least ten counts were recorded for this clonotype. CDR3 sequence reads: CANAWAGNTIYF. In nucleotides, the CDR3 is TGTGCCAATGCGTGGGCTGGAAACACCATATATTTT. V gene TRBV12-3 or TRBV12-4 combines with J gene TRBJ1-3; D is unresolved. This CDR3 has 12 residues. V lost 10 bases and J lost 2, with 9 bases in between.

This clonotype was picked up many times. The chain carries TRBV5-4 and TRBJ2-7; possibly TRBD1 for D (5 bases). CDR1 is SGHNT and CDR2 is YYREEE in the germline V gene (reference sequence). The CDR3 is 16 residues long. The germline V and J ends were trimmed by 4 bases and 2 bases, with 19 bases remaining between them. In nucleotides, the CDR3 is TGTGCCAGCAGCGGCTACCTCGATGGACATGCCTACGAGCAGTACTTC. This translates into CASSGYLDGHAYEQYF.

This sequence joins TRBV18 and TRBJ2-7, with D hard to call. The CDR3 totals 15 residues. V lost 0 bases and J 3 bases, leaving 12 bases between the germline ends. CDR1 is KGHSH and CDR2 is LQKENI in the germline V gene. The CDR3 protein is CASSPPDGVLYEQYF. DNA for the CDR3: TGTGCCAGCTCACCACCCGACGGTGTGCTCTACGAGCAGTACTTC. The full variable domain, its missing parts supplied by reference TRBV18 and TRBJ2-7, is NAGVMQNPRHLVRRRGQEARLRCSPMKGHSHVYWYRQLPEEGLKFMVYLQKENIIDESGMPKERFSAEFPKEGPSILRIQQVVRGDSAAYFCASSPPDGVLYEQYFGPGTRLTVT.